A single sample gave rise to the 22 T cell receptor beta chains below, sequenced in a study of T cells in Graves' hyperthyroidism and ophthalmopathy. TCR beta CDR3 regions were amplified from RNA transcripts. First-round RT-PCR targeting the TCR CDR3 was performed with the HTBI primer set. TCRdb independently ran MiXCR on the multiplex PCR reads; one entry per CDR3 protein. The data show 300,000 to 450,000 distinct CDR3 sequences, 11% to 15% seen once. The sample comprised blood. These receptors originate from a woman aged 55 to 70 with Graves' hyperthyroidism.

CDR3 DNA sequence: TGTGCCAGCAGTGAAACAGGGGGCCACTATGGCTACACCTTC. The encoded protein is CASSETGGHYGYTF. V gene TRBV25-1 combines with J gene TRBJ1-2, with 9 bases identical to TRBD1. This CDR3 contains 14 residues. CDR1 MGHDK and CDR2 SYGVNS come from the germline V gene. V lost 2 bases to trimming and J lost 3 bases; unmatched junction nucleotides: 1.

This clonotype was detected many times. The rearrangement uses TRBV20-1 and TRBJ1-2; D is unclear. Germline loops: CDR1 DFQATT, CDR2 SNEGSKA (reference sequence). Trimming left V 1 base short and J 8 bases short, with 14 bases between. The CDR3 contains 13 residues. The CDR3 DNA is TGCAGTGCTAGAGTCCGGGATCGGGGAGGCTACACCTTC. It translates to CSARVRDRGGYTF.

This clonotype has at least ten counts. The CDR3 protein is CSARQGTSGPYNEQFF. The CDR3 DNA follows: TGCAGTGCTAGACAGGGGACTAGCGGGCCGTACAATGAGCAGTTCTTC. V gene TRBV20-1 combines with J gene TRBJ2-1; 12 bases agree with TRBD2. This CDR3 region has 16 residues. V dropped 2 bases and J dropped 4; count of bases not matched to a gene: 6. Per germline, CDR1 DFQATT and CDR2 SNEGSKA (reference sequence).

There are a few counts of this clonotype. The chain combines TRBV2 with TRBJ2-7, with 9 bases lining up with TRBD2. After removal of 7 bases from V and 4 bases from J, the junction contained 8 bases not matched to a gene. The length of the CDR3 is 14 residues. Germline loops: CDR1 SNHLY, CDR2 FYNNEI. The CDR3: CASNKREESYEQYF. CDR3 DNA sequence: TGTGCCAGCAATAAGCGGGAGGAATCGTACGAGCAGTACTTC.

This clonotype was seen repeatedly, ten times or more. The chain uses TRBV7-3 and TRBJ2-3; the D gene is possibly TRBD1 (6 bases). V lost 1 base to trimming and J lost 0 bases, with 8 bases between them. CDR3 length: 15 amino acids. Germline-derived CDR1 and CDR2 are SGHTA and FQGTGA. The CDR3 protein is CASSLIRGSTDTQYF. CDR3 nucleotides: TGTGCCAGCAGCTTAATCAGGGGTAGCACAGATACGCAGTATTTT.

On this clonotype: Given a much more abundant clone one base away, this may be a read error. The V call is TRBV7-9, the J call TRBJ2-1, with no clear D. Near its end, the DNA agrees better with TRBJ2-7, so the J call may be wrong. The CDR3 has 13 residues. Germline loops: CDR1 SEHNR, CDR2 FQNEAQ (reference sequence). The CDR3 protein is CASSPRPYNEQYF. The CDR3, as DNA: TGTGCCAGCAGCCCCCGGCCCTACAATGAGCAGTACTTC.

Only one count was recorded for this clonotype. This chain connects TRBV5-1 to TRBJ2-3; D perhaps matches TRBD2 (6 bases). CDR1 and CDR2 from the germline V gene are SGHRS and YFSETQ. Trimming stripped 6 bases from V and 0 bases from J, with 8 bases between. The CDR3 loop spans 13 amino acids. CDR3 protein: CASMRDSTDTQYF. The CDR3 nucleotides are TGCGCCAGCATGCGGGATAGCACAGATACGCAGTATTTT. Filled out from reference TRBV5-1 and TRBJ2-3, the complete variable domain reads KAGVTQTPRYLIKTRGQQVTLSCSPISGHRSVSWYQQTPGQGLQFLFEYFSETQRNKGNFPGRFSGRQFSNSRSEMNVSTLELGDSALYLCASMRDSTDTQYFGPGTRLTVL.

There are many counts of this clonotype. The rearrangement joins TRBV5-1 to TRBJ2-1; no clear D. V dropped 0 bases and J dropped 9 bases, with 25 bases sitting between them. This CDR3 has 18 residues. The germline V gene encodes CDR1 SGHRS and CDR2 YFSETQ. CDR3 sequence: CASSLVRSSKAPFLEQFF. The CDR3 DNA follows: TGCGCCAGCAGCTTGGTTAGGTCGTCAAAGGCCCCTTTTCTTGAGCAGTTCTTC.

The sample holds a few counts of this clonotype. The V gene is TRBV19, the J gene TRBJ1-2; perhaps TRBD1 as D (5 bases). The V and J ends lost 3 bases and 7 bases respectively, with 12 bases between them. CDR3 length equals 13 residues. Germline loops: CDR1 LNHDA, CDR2 SQIVND (reference sequence). The CDR3 reads CASSIVARGGYTF. The CDR3, as DNA: TGTGCCAGTAGTATTGTAGCGAGGGGTGGCTACACCTTC. The variable domain in full, with the rest retrieved from reference TRBV19 and TRBJ1-2, is DGGITQSPKYLFRKEGQNVTLSCEQNLNHDAMYWYRQDPGQGLRLIYYSQIVNDFQKGDIAEGYSVSREKKESFPLTVTSAQKNPTAFYLCASSIVARGGYTFGSGTRLTVV.

This clonotype was counted at least ten times. The rearrangement uses TRBV28 and TRBJ2-3; 7 nucleotides line up with TRBD2. CDR3 size: 18 residues. The germline CDR1 and CDR2 sequences are MDHEN and SYDVKM. The ends lost 2 bases at V and 0 bases at J; junction bases unmatched: 11. The CDR3 here is CASSLDQPLATSTDTQYF. The CDR3 DNA reads TGTGCCAGCAGTTTAGACCAACCACTAGCGACTAGCACAGATACGCAGTATTTT.

This clonotype appeared a few times. The rearrangement uses TRBV10-3 and TRBJ2-7, with 11 nucleotides matching TRBD1. This CDR3 comprises 15 residues. V trimming: 6 bases; J trimming: 2 bases; junction bases outside the gene matches: 6. From germline, CDR1 is ENHRY and CDR2 SYGVKD. CDR3 coding DNA: TGTGCCATCAGCTCGGGACAGGGGGGAGCCTACGAGCAGTACTTC. Translating it yields CAISSGQGGAYEQYF.

This chain uses TRBV20-1 with TRBJ2-7, with 7 bases lining up with TRBD1. The V and J ends lost 6 bases and 6 bases, in that order; junction bases with no gene match: 8. The CDR3 sequence is 12 residues long. Germline CDR1 DFQATT, CDR2 SNEGSKA (reference sequence). CDR3 sequence: CSAHTGVLEQYF. The DNA of the CDR3 is TGCAGTGCACATACAGGGGTTCTCGAGCAGTACTTC.

This clonotype was counted many times. V gene TRBV11-3 combines with J gene TRBJ2-1, with D possibly TRBD2 on 5 matching bases. The V gene lost 8 bases and the J gene lost 2 bases, with 19 bases spanning the gap. The CDR3 has 16 residues. Germline V gives CDR1 SGHNT, CDR2 YENEEA. CDR3 protein: CASEAADGSPYNEQFF. CDR3 nucleotides: TGTGCCAGCGAAGCAGCGGACGGAAGTCCCTACAATGAGCAGTTCTTC. Using reference TRBV11-3 and TRBJ2-1 for the parts outside the CDR3, the full variable domain is EAGVVQSPRYKIIEKKQPVAFWCNPISGHNTLYWYLQNLGQGPELLIRYENEEAVDDSQLPKDRFSAERLKGVDSTLKIQPAELGDSAVYLCASEAADGSPYNEQFFGPGTRLTVL.

This clonotype appeared many times. This chain joins TRBV20-1 and TRBJ2-7; TRBD1 might be the D (6 bases). Per the germline V gene, CDR1 is DFQATT and CDR2 is SNEGSKA (reference sequence). With 4 bases removed from V and 2 bases from J, the gap between germline ends came to 15 bases. The CDR3 length is 14 residues. This CDR3 is CSATVQGSPYEQYF. The CDR3, as DNA: TGCAGTGCTACCGTACAGGGATCCCCCTACGAGCAGTACTTC.

The CDR3 protein is CASSGTGGRGDEQYF. DNA of the CDR3: TGTGCCAGCAGCGGGACAGGGGGCAGGGGTGACGAGCAGTACTTC. The genes are TRBV12-3 or TRBV12-4 and TRBJ2-7; 12 nucleotides match TRBD1. The junction had 8 bases not matched to a gene; V was cut back by 6 bases and J by 5 bases. This CDR3 comprises 15 residues.

The rearrangement uses TRBV12-3 or TRBV12-4 and TRBJ2-7, with 9 bases identical to TRBD2. This CDR3 is built from 17 residues. V was clipped by 5 bases and J by 3 bases; unmatched bases: 14. DNA of the CDR3: TGTGCCAGCAGTCTCTACCTACGTTTAGCGGGAGTCTACGAGCAGTACTTC. Amino acid sequence: CASSLYLRLAGVYEQYF.

This clonotype came up many times. This sequence joins TRBV28 and TRBJ1-1; D may be TRBD1 (5 bases). CDR1 MDHEN and CDR2 SYDVKM come from the germline V gene. V was trimmed by 5 bases and J by 1 base, leaving 11 bases between them. This CDR3 comprises 14 residues. CDR3 nucleotides: TGTGCCAGCAGTCCCGGGGACCGGAACACTGAAGCTTTCTTT. Its translation is CASSPGDRNTEAFF.

Ten or more counts support this clonotype. This rearrangement joins TRBV11-3 to TRBJ2-2; D is undetermined. V was trimmed by 2 bases and J by 8 bases, leaving 9 bases between them. This CDR3 spans 13 amino acids. Germline values: CDR1 SGHNT, CDR2 YENEEA. The CDR3 DNA is TGTGCCAGCAGCTTACACCGTCTGGGGGAGCTGTTTTTT. Protein sequence: CASSLHRLGELFF.

CDR3: CASSLGSGGITGNTIYF. The CDR3 region has the DNA TGTGCCAGCAGCTTAGGTTCAGGGGGCATAACTGGAAACACCATATATTTT. The J gene is TRBJ1-3, the V gene TRBV7-9, with TRBD1 matching over 8 bases. With 1 base clipped from V and 2 bases from J, the junction kept 7 bases outside the gene matches. CDR1 is SEHNR, CDR2 FQNEAQ, per germline (reference sequence). The CDR3 spans 17 residues.

The gene calls are TRBV12-5 and TRBJ2-5, with 12 bases that match TRBD2. CDR3 length equals 16 residues. V lost 1 base, J lost 1 base, and 1 base stayed unmatched. The germline gives CDR1 LGHNT, CDR2 FRNRAP. The CDR3 DNA sequence: TGTGCTAGTGGTTTGGGACTAGCGGGGGTCCAAGAGACCCAGTACTTC. Encoded protein: CASGLGLAGVQETQYF.

There are many counts of this clonotype. The chain has TRBV5-1 and TRBJ2-7; D is possibly TRBD2 (6 bases). The V end was cut by 4 bases, the J end by 3 bases, with 11 bases between. Germline assignment: CDR1 SGHRS and CDR2 YFSETQ. The CDR3 contains 13 residues. For the CDR3, the DNA is TGCGCCAGCAGCACGGGGGTTAACTACGAGCAGTACTTC. Protein product: CASSTGVNYEQYF. The full variable domain, with the rest looked up from reference TRBV5-1 and TRBJ2-7, is KAGVTQTPRYLIKTRGQQVTLSCSPISGHRSVSWYQQTPGQGLQFLFEYFSETQRNKGNFPGRFSGRQFSNSRSEMNVSTLELGDSALYLCASSTGVNYEQYFGPGTRLTVT.

Ten or more counts support this clonotype. This chain uses TRBV29-1 with TRBJ2-7; 8 bases align to TRBD1. The germline V gene encodes CDR1 SQVTM and CDR2 ANQGSEA. Trimming removed 7 bases from V and 1 base from J; junction bases left unmatched: 9. This CDR3 is built from 14 residues. CDR3 sequence: CSAADRDGSYEQYF. Here the CDR3 DNA reads TGCAGCGCCGCGGACAGGGACGGGTCCTACGAGCAGTACTTC.